The sequence of this TCR beta chain was determined in a study of cytomegalovirus exposure and HLA in healthy donors. The germline gives CDR1 LNHDA, CDR2 SQIVND (reference sequence). V was shortened by 10 bases and J by 3 bases, with 10 bases between the two germline ends. The length of the CDR3 is 12 residues. The protocol was immunoSEQ multiplex PCR, while the TCRdb copy is restricted to in-frame clones and leaves out a portion. The sample records around 300,000 clones, around 90% being singletons. The chain uses TRBV19 and TRBJ2-1, with D possibly TRBD2 on 6 matching bases. Sequenced: PBMCs. This TCR came from a man between 25 and 39 years old in good health and CMV-seronegative. The CDR3 DNA reads as TGTGCCACAACCGGGGGCTACAATGAGCAGTTCTTC. This translates into CATTGGYNEQFF.